The clone carrying this T cell receptor beta chain was seen a few times. This entry belongs to a study of blood T cell repertoires in COVID-19. Authors' analysis steps: For nucleated cells, counts were estimated from reference gene primer amplification. The repertoire was sequenced with immunoSEQ multiplex PCR; TCRdb's copy has only in-frame clones and lacks some. V and J calls plus clone size are reproduced from that table; the DNA served to infer D and trimming. The sample has 140,000 or so clones, more than 75% seen once; the top ten hold about 3.9%. V shed 5 bases, J shed 9 bases, and the junction held 4 bases outside the gene matches. The CDR3 has 12 residues. The germline V gene has CDR1 SGHAT and CDR2 FQNNGV.

The rearrangement links TRBV11-2 to TRBJ2-1, with 7 bases that match TRBD2. The receptor's source is a man in his sixties with acute or convalescent COVID-19. The specimen was peripheral blood. The CDR3 DNA reads as TGTGCCAGCAGCAACGAGCGGGGTGAGCAGTTCTTC. It specifies CASSNERGEQFF.